Listed below are T cell receptor beta chains from one sample, sequenced in a study of cytomegalovirus exposure and HLA in healthy donors. TCRdb keeps only in-frame clones here, not all; method: immunoSEQ multiplex PCR. This table has under 200,000 clones, less than 85% appearing once. Sequencing used PBMCs. The receptors shown here come from a man aged 60 to 75 in good health and CMV-seronegative. CDR3s leave out the opening cysteine and the closing phenylalanine or tryptophan.

TRBV7-3	TRBJ2-2	ASSLTGGNTGELF
TRBV19	TRBJ2-5	AIRSTVQETQY
TRBV7-2	TRBJ1-2	ASSQAGGGYGYT
TRBV27	TRBJ1-6	ASSLTPDTGMGSPLH
TRBV10-3	TRBJ1-1	AISRDRTHTEAF
TRBV28	TRBJ2-5	ASSLPGGVETQY
TRBV6-1	TRBJ1-4	ASSEQGNEKLF
TRBV7-9	TRBJ1-1	SSSPRQGSGMNTEAF
TRBV2	TRBJ2-3	ASSDVAGDTDTQY
TRBV7-9	TRBJ2-2	ASSLVSVNTGELF
TRBV28	TRBJ2-2	ASSLGLAGVTGELF
TRBV7-8	TRBJ2-5	ASSQRLARTQY
TRBV5-4	TRBJ1-1	ASSPGTENTEAF
TRBV4-1	TRBJ2-7	ASSQGPLREQY
TRBV11-2	TRBJ1-5	ASSLGAAVSNQPQH
TRBV28	TRBJ2-1	ASSSSGTGMFYNEQF
TRBV28	TRBJ2-5	ASYTGAQETQY
TRBV18	TRBJ2-7	ASSPGTGVEQY